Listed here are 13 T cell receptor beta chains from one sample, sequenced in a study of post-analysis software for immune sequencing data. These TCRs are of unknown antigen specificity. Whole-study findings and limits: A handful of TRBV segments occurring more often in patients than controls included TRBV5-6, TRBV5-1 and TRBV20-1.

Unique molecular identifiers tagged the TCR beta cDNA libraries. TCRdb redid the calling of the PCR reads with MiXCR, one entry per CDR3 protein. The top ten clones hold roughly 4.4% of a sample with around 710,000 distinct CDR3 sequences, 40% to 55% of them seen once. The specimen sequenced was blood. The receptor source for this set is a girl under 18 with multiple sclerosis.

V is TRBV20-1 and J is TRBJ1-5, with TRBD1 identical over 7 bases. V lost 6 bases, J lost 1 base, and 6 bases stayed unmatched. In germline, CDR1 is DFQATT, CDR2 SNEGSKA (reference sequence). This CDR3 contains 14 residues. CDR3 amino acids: CSATQGPSNQPQHF. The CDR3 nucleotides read TGCAGTGCAACACAGGGGCCCAGCAATCAGCCCCAGCATTTT.

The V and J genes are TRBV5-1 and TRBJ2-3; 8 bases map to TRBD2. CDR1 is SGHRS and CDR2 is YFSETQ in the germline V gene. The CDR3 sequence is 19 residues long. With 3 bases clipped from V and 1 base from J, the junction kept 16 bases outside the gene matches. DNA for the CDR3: TGCGCCAGCAGCTCCAACCCCTCCGGGGGGGGCCGAGGCACAGATACGCAGTATTTT. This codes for CASSSNPSGGGRGTDTQYF.

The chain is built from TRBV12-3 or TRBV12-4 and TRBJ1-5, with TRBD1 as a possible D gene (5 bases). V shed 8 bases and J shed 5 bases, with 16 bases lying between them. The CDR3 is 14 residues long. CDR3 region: CASPYGGFYQPQHF. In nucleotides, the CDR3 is TGTGCCAGCCCATACGGGGGTTTCTATCAGCCCCAGCATTTT.

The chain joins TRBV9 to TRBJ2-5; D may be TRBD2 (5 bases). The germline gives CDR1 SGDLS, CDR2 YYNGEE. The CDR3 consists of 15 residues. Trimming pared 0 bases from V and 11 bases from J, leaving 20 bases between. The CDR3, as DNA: TGTGCCAGCAGCGTAGTGGCAGGCCCTCGGGAACGGCAGTACTTC. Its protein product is CASSVVAGPRERQYF.

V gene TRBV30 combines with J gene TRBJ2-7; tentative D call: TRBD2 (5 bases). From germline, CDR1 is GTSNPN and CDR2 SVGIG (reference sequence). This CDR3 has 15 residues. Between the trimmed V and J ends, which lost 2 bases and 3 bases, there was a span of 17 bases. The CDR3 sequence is CAWSTGGLALYEQYF. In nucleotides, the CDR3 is TGTGCCTGGAGTACGGGCGGACTCGCCCTCTACGAGCAGTACTTC.

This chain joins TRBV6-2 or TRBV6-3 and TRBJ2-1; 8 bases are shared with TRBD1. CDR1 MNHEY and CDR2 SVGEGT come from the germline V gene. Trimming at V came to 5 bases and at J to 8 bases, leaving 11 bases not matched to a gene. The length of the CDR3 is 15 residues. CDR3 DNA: TGTGCCAGCAGTCCGGGGGACAGGACAGCAGATGAGCAGTTCTTC. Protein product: CASSPGDRTADEQFF.

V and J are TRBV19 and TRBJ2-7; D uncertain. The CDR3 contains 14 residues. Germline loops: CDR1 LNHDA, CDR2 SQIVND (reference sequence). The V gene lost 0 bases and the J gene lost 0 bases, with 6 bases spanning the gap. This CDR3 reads CASSIDSSSYEQYF. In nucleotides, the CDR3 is TGTGCCAGTAGTATAGACTCCAGCTCCTACGAGCAGTACTTC.

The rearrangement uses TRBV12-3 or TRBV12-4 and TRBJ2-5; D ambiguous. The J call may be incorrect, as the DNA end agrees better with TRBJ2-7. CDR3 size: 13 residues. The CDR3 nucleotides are TGTGCCAGCAGCCCTCAAGCGCATTCCGAGCAGTACTTC. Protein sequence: CASSPQAHSEQYF.

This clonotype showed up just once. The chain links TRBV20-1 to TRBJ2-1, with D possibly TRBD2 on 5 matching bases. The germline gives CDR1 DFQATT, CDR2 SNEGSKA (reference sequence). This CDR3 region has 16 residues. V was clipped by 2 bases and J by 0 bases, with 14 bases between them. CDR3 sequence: CSARPRTASSYNEQFF. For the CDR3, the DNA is TGCAGTGCTAGACCAAGGACTGCGAGCTCCTACAATGAGCAGTTCTTC.

The CDR3 sequence is CSVSTGAGANVLTF. CDR3 coding DNA: TGCAGCGTTTCGACAGGGGCTGGGGCCAACGTCCTGACTTTC. The V and J genes are TRBV29-1 and TRBJ2-6; TRBD1 agrees at 8 bases. Trimming took 5 bases from V and 2 from J; bases not matched to a gene: 2. This CDR3 is 14 amino acids long. Germline V lookup: CDR1 SQVTM, CDR2 ANQGSEA.

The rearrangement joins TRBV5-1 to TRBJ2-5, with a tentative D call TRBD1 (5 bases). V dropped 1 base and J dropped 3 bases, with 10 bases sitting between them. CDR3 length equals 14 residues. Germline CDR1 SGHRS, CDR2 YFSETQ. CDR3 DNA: TGCGCCAGCAGCTTGACACAGGCGGAAGAGACCCAGTACTTC. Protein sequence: CASSLTQAEETQYF.

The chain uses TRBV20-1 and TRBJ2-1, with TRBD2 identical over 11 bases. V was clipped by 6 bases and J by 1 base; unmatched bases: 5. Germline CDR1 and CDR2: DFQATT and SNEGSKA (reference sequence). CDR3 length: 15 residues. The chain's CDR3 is CSASSGRVSYNEQFF. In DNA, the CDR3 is TGCAGTGCAAGTAGCGGGAGGGTTTCCTACAATGAGCAGTTCTTC.

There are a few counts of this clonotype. In DNA, the CDR3 is TGCGCCAGCAGCCAAGTAGCGGCCAGGGGTATGGAGCAGTACTTC. Translation gives CASSQVAARGMEQYF. The rearrangement joins TRBV4-3 to TRBJ2-7; either TRBD1 or TRBD2 may supply D (6 bases each). Germline V gene sequence: CDR1 LGHNA, CDR2 YSLEER. V was pared by 1 base and J by 7 bases, with 17 bases between. This CDR3 spans 15 amino acids.